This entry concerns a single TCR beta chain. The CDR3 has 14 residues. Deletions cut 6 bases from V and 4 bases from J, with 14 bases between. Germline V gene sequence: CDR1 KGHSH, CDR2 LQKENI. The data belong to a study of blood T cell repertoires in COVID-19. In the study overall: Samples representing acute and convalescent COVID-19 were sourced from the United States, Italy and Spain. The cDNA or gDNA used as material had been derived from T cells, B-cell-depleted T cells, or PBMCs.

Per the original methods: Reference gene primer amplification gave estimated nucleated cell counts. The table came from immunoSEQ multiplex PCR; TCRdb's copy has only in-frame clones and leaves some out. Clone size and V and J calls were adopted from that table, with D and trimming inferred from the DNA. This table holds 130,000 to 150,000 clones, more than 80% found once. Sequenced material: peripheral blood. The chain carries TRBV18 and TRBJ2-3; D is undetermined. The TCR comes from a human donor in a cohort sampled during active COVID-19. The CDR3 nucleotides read TGTGCCAGCTCTTCCGCGTCTGCCCCAGATACGCAGTATTTT. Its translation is CASSSASAPDTQYF.